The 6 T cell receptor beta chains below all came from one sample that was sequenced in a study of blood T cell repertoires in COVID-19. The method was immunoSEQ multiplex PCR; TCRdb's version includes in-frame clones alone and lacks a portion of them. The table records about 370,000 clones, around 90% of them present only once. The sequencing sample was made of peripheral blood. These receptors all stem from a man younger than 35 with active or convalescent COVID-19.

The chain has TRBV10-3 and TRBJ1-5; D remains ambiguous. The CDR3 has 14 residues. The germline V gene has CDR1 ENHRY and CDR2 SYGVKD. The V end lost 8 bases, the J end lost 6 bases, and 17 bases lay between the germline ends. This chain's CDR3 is CAIAAAPHPQPQHF. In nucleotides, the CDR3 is TGTGCCATCGCGGCCGCGCCACATCCTCAGCCCCAGCATTTT.

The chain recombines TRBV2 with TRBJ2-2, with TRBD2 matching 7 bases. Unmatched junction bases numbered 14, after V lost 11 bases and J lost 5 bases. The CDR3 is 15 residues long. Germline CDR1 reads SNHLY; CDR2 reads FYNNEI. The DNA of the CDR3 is TGTGCCGTCGGATCAGGCGGGGGTCGGACCGGGGAGCTGTTTTTT. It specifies CAVGSGGGRTGELFF. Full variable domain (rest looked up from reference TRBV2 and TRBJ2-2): EPEVTQTPSHQVTQMGQEVILRCVPISNHLYFYWYRQILGQKVEFLVSFYNNEISEKSEIFDDQFSVERPDGSNFTLKIRSTKLEDSAMYFCAVGSGGGRTGELFFGEGSRLTVL.

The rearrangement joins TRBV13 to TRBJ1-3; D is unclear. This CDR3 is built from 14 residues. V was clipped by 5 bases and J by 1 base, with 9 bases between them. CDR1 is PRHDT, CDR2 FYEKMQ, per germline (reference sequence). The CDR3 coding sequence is TGTGCCAGCAGCCGGGTCGGGTCTGGAAACACCATATATTTT. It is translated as CASSRVGSGNTIYF.

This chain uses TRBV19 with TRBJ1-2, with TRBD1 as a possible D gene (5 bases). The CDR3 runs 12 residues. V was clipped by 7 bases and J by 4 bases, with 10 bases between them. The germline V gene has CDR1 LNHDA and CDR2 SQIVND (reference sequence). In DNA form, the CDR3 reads TGTGCCAGTACAACAGGATCCTATGGCTACACCTTC. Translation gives CASTTGSYGYTF.

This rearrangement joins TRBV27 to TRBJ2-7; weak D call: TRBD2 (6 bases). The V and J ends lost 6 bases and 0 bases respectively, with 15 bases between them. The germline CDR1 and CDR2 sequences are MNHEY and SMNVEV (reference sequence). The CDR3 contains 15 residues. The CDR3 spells CASRNGGEPSYEQYF. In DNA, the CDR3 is TGTGCCAGCAGAAACGGGGGTGAACCCTCCTACGAGCAGTACTTC.

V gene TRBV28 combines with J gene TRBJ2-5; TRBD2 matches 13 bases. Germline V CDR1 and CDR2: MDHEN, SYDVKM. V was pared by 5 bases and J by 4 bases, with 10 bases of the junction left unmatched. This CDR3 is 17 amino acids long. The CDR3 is CASSKLAGGPLRETQYF. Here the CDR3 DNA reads TGTGCCAGCAGTAAACTAGCGGGAGGGCCATTGAGAGAGACCCAGTACTTC. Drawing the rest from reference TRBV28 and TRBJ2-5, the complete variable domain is DVKVTQSSRYLVKRTGEKVFLECVQDMDHENMFWYRQDPGLGLRLIYFSYDVKMKEKGDIPEGYSVSREKKERFSLILESASTNQTSMYLCASSKLAGGPLRETQYFGPGTRLLVL.